These 15 T cell receptor beta chains were all obtained from the same sample, sequenced in a study of blood T cells in healthy people across ages. A sample-barcoded 5' primer and a J-beta primer mix were used in a second PCR of about 6 to 12 cycles. TCRdb independently ran MiXCR on the 5' RACE reads; one entry per CDR3 protein. The sample shows hundreds of thousands of distinct CDR3 sequences, about 54% of them seen only once. Sequencing was carried out using blood. These receptors originate from a man aged 60 to 69 in good health.

This clonotype appeared once. The chain couples TRBV20-1 to TRBJ1-1; 11 nucleotides align to TRBD1. This CDR3 contains 13 residues. The germline CDR1 and CDR2 sequences are DFQATT and SNEGSKA (reference sequence). Trimming cost V 4 bases and J 5 bases; bases outside gene matches: 3. DNA of the CDR3: TGCAGTGCTACGGGACAGGGGGAGACTGAAGCTTTCTTT. Its protein is CSATGQGETEAFF.

This rearrangement joins TRBV3-1 to TRBJ2-1, with 12 bases lining up with TRBD2. CDR1 and CDR2 from the germline V gene are LGHDT and YNNKEL (reference sequence). V gave up 0 bases and J gave up 5 bases; unmatched junction bases: 5. The CDR3 covers 17 residues. The chain's CDR3 is CASSQELAGGINNEQFF. CDR3 nucleotides: TGTGCCAGCAGCCAAGAACTAGCGGGGGGTATAAACAATGAGCAGTTCTTC.

The chain is built from TRBV3-1 and TRBJ2-7, with TRBD1 identical over 9 bases. Per germline, CDR1 LGHDT and CDR2 YNNKEL (reference sequence). The J segment lost 1 base and the V segment lost 6 bases, leaving 10 bases of the junction unmatched. This CDR3 has 16 residues. The CDR3 DNA reads as TGTGCCAGCAGGCAAACCGGGACAGGGAGTTCCTACGAGCAGTACTTC. Translated: CASRQTGTGSSYEQYF.

This chain connects TRBV12-3 or TRBV12-4 to TRBJ2-3; 13 bases line up with TRBD2. The CDR3 totals 16 residues. The V segment lost 5 bases and the J segment 4 bases; nucleotides outside the gene matches: 6. The CDR3 DNA follows: TGTGCCAGCAGTCAAACTAGCGGGGGGGACGCAGATACGCAGTATTTT. Translated: CASSQTSGGDADTQYF.

The rearrangement links TRBV6-6 to TRBJ2-4, with TRBD1 as a possible D gene (6 bases). The J call could be wrong; TRBJ2-7 is a better fit for the DNA end. This CDR3 has 15 residues. CDR1 and CDR2 from the germline V gene are MNHNY and SVGAGI (reference sequence). The CDR3 bases are TGTGCCAGCAGTTACTCGCCTACAGGGTCCTACGAGCAGTACTTC. It specifies CASSYSPTGSYEQYF.

This clonotype was counted a few times. The CDR3 here is CASSALNTDTQYF. The CDR3, as DNA: TGTGCCAGCAGCGCCCTCAACACAGATACGCAGTATTTT. The chain carries TRBV9 and TRBJ2-3; D is unresolved. The CDR3 length is 13 residues. The germline CDR1 and CDR2 sequences are SGDLS and YYNGEE. The germline V and J ends were trimmed by 3 bases and 2 bases, with 7 bases remaining between them.

This clonotype was counted a single time. This chain's CDR3 is CAIRNWTVHEQYF. Written as DNA, the CDR3 is TGTGCCATCAGGAATTGGACAGTCCACGAGCAGTACTTC. The chain carries TRBV10-3 and TRBJ2-4; maybe TRBD1 (6 bases). The J call is uncertain, as TRBJ2-7 better fits the DNA end. Germline values: CDR1 ENHRY, CDR2 SYGVKD. The length of the CDR3 is 13 residues.

This clonotype was recorded once. The chain recombines TRBV2 with TRBJ2-1; TRBD2 is a possible D gene (5 bases). The ends were cut back, 9 bases at V and 4 bases at J, with 7 bases in the middle. This CDR3 has 11 residues. Germline V CDR1 and CDR2: SNHLY, FYNNEI. The CDR3: CARGVYNEQFF. CDR3 coding DNA: TGTGCCAGGGGAGTATACAATGAGCAGTTCTTC.

This chain uses TRBV10-3 with TRBJ2-7; TRBD2 matches 9 bases. Germline loops: CDR1 ENHRY, CDR2 SYGVKD. Trimming removed 10 bases from V and 4 bases from J; junction bases left unmatched: 8. The CDR3 extends over 13 amino acids. CDR3 region: CATSSGGHYEQYF. The CDR3 nucleotides read TGTGCCACCTCGAGCGGGGGGCATTACGAGCAGTACTTC.

The chain employs TRBV29-1 and TRBJ1-2; the D is unclear. The CDR3 has 14 residues. V was clipped by 3 bases and J by 0 bases, with 11 bases between them. CDR1 is SQVTM and CDR2 is ANQGSEA in the germline V gene. CDR3 sequence: CSVDFSGPNYGYTF. As DNA, the CDR3 is TGCAGCGTTGATTTCAGCGGTCCTAACTATGGCTACACCTTC.

This clonotype was counted between two and nine times. The V gene is TRBV18, the J gene TRBJ2-7; D gene unclear. There are 13 residues in the CDR3. Trimming pared 2 bases from V and 1 base from J, leaving 6 bases between. The germline gives CDR1 KGHSH, CDR2 LQKENI. The CDR3 here is CASSPGMSYEQYF. The CDR3 DNA sequence: TGTGCCAGCTCACCAGGCATGTCCTACGAGCAGTACTTC. The complete variable domain, with remaining parts taken from reference TRBV18 and TRBJ2-7, reads NAGVMQNPRHLVRRRGQEARLRCSPMKGHSHVYWYRQLPEEGLKFMVYLQKENIIDESGMPKERFSAEFPKEGPSILRIQQVVRGDSAAYFCASSPGMSYEQYFGPGTRLTVT.

V usage is TRBV19 and J usage is TRBJ2-7; possibly TRBD1 for D (6 bases). The J call may be incorrect, as the DNA end agrees better with TRBJ2-5. Germline V gene data show CDR1 as LNHDA and CDR2 as SQIVND (reference sequence). This CDR3 contains 13 residues. CDR3 in amino acids: CATMDSRRETQYF. DNA of the CDR3: TGTGCCACAATGGACAGCCGCCGAGAGACCCAGTACTTC.

This chain joins TRBV18 and TRBJ2-4; tentative D call: TRBD1 (6 bases). The last part of the DNA fits TRBJ2-5 better; the J call may be wrong. Germline V gives CDR1 KGHSH, CDR2 LQKENI. This CDR3 has 13 residues. CDR3 in amino acids: CASSQQGLETQYF. The DNA for the CDR3 is TGTGCCAGCTCACAACAGGGTTTGGAGACCCAGTACTTC.

This clonotype was seen a single time. The chain employs TRBV5-1 and TRBJ2-5, with unresolved D. V lost 5 bases and J lost 1, with 12 bases in between. This CDR3 contains 14 residues. Germline-derived CDR1 and CDR2 are SGHRS and YFSETQ. The CDR3 reads CASSHPEFQETQYF. CDR3 sequence (DNA): TGCGCCAGCAGTCACCCGGAATTCCAAGAGACCCAGTACTTC.

V gene TRBV28 combines with J gene TRBJ2-5, with D possibly matching TRBD1 (7 bases). Trimming removed 7 bases at V and 4 bases at J, with 19 bases between. The CDR3 has 15 amino acids. CDR1 and CDR2 from the germline V gene are MDHEN and SYDVKM. CDR3 loop: CASTHPTGTLETQYF. The CDR3 nucleotides are TGTGCCAGCACCCACCCGACAGGGACTCTAGAGACCCAGTACTTC. Full variable domain (rest looked up from reference TRBV28 and TRBJ2-5): DVKVTQSSRYLVKRTGEKVFLECVQDMDHENMFWYRQDPGLGLRLIYFSYDVKMKEKGDIPEGYSVSREKKERFSLILESASTNQTSMYLCASTHPTGTLETQYFGPGTRLLVL.